The 12 T cell receptor beta chains presented below share a single source sample, sequenced in a study of technical replicates of blood from a few donors. Profiled with immunoSEQ multiplex PCR; TCRdb holds only in-frame clones, not every one. The sample yields more than 90,000 clones, under 97% seen once. The sample taken for sequencing was T cells isolated from PBMCs. These receptors came from a human donor in good health.

Only one count was recorded for this clone. J is TRBJ2-7 and V is TRBV19, with TRBD2 as a possible D gene (6 bases). The CDR3 runs to 13 residues. Trimming took 5 bases from V and 0 from J, leaving 8 bases between them. The germline CDR1 and CDR2 sequences are LNHDA and SQIVND (reference sequence). The chain's CDR3 is CASSFGSSYEQYF. CDR3 DNA sequence: TGTGCCAGTAGTTTCGGGAGCTCCTACGAGCAGTACTTC. The entire variable domain, with the rest obtained from reference TRBV19 and TRBJ2-7, is as follows: DGGITQSPKYLFRKEGQNVTLSCEQNLNHDAMYWYRQDPGQGLRLIYYSQIVNDFQKGDIAEGYSVSREKKESFPLTVTSAQKNPTAFYLCASSFGSSYEQYFGPGTRLTVT.

CDR3 region: CASSLGRDGSYEQYF. CDR3 DNA sequence: TGTGCCAGCAGCTTAGGGAGGGACGGTAGCTACGAGCAGTACTTC. The chain employs TRBV7-9 and TRBJ2-7, with D possibly being TRBD2 (6 bases). Germline values: CDR1 SEHNR, CDR2 FQNEAQ (reference sequence). The V end lost 1 base, the J end lost 3 bases, and 13 bases lay between the germline ends. The CDR3 totals 15 residues. Full variable domain (outside the CDR3, taken from reference TRBV7-9 and TRBJ2-7): DTGVSQNPRHKITKRGQNVTFRCDPISEHNRLYWYRQTLGQGPEFLTYFQNEAQLEKSRLLSDRFSAERPKGSFSTLEIQRTEQGDSAMYLCASSLGRDGSYEQYFGPGTRLTVT.

The genes are TRBV19 and TRBJ2-7; D may be TRBD1 (6 bases). The length of the CDR3 is 13 residues. Germline V gene sequence: CDR1 LNHDA, CDR2 SQIVND (reference sequence). Trimming left V 3 bases short and J 3 bases short, with 9 bases between. The CDR3 DNA follows: TGTGCCAGTAGTATTCCAGGGGTCTACGAGCAGTACTTC. This codes for CASSIPGVYEQYF.

This chain joins TRBV5-6 and TRBJ2-3; a weak D match, TRBD1 (5 bases). The CDR3 is made up of 16 amino acids. V lost 1 base and J 1 base, leaving 13 bases between the germline ends. Germline loops: CDR1 SGHDT, CDR2 YYEEEE. The CDR3 protein is CASSLPGHTRTDTQYF. The CDR3 DNA is TGTGCCAGCAGCTTGCCCGGACATACACGCACAGATACGCAGTATTTT.

V and J are TRBV19 and TRBJ1-1; 10 bases are a match to TRBD1. J lost 11 bases, V lost 3 bases, and 9 bases had no gene match. Looked up from germline, CDR1 is LNHDA and CDR2 is SQIVND (reference sequence). CDR3 length equals 14 residues. CDR3 sequence: CASSMYPDRGLAFF. CDR3 nucleotides: TGTGCCAGTAGTATGTACCCCGACAGGGGGCTGGCTTTCTTT.

The chain employs TRBV2 and TRBJ1-5, with unresolved D. Deletions cut 3 bases from V and 0 bases from J, with 12 bases between. CDR1 is SNHLY and CDR2 is FYNNEI in the germline V gene. The CDR3 covers 16 residues. The CDR3 region is CASSDLAGHSNQPQHF. The CDR3 nucleotides read TGTGCCAGCAGTGATTTGGCAGGCCATAGCAATCAGCCCCAGCATTTT.

The chain is built from TRBV18 and TRBJ1-1, with 9 bases lining up with TRBD1. J was trimmed by 4 bases and V by 9 bases; bases with no gene match: 9. The CDR3 covers 14 residues. Germline loops: CDR1 KGHSH, CDR2 LQKENI. CDR3 amino acids: CASSWDRVATEAFF. CDR3 DNA: TGTGCCAGTTCGTGGGACAGGGTAGCCACTGAAGCTTTCTTT.

The sample holds one count of this clone. The genes are TRBV7-6 and TRBJ1-2, with no clear D. CDR3 size: 15 residues. The V gene's germline CDR1 is SGHVS and CDR2 FNYEAQ. Trimming pared 5 bases from V and 8 bases from J, leaving 21 bases between. This CDR3 reads CASSQHKASVGGYTF. The CDR3 coding sequence is TGTGCCAGCAGCCAACACAAGGCTAGCGTGGGAGGCTACACCTTC.

The chain has TRBV27 and TRBJ2-3; tentative D call: TRBD1 (5 bases). CDR1 and CDR2 from the germline V gene are MNHEY and SMNVEV (reference sequence). The CDR3 runs 13 residues. Trimming removed 8 bases from V and 3 bases from J, with 12 bases in between. The CDR3 nucleotides read TGTGCCAGCGCATTGGGGCAGACAGATACGCAGTATTTT. Translated, it gives CASALGQTDTQYF.

The chain recombines TRBV27 with TRBJ1-2; 7 bases fit TRBD1. CDR3 length equals 18 residues. V lost 0 bases, J lost 4 bases, and 14 bases stayed unmatched. Germline V lookup: CDR1 MNHEY, CDR2 SMNVEV (reference sequence). The CDR3 DNA sequence: TGTGCCAGCAGTTTATCCGGGACAGCATTTCCCACCTTCTATGGCTACACCTTC. Translated: CASSLSGTAFPTFYGYTF.

V usage is TRBV5-1 and J usage is TRBJ2-1, with TRBD2 identical over 9 bases. This CDR3 region has 16 residues. V was pared by 3 bases and J by 2 bases, with 6 bases of the junction left unmatched. Germline V lookup: CDR1 SGHRS, CDR2 YFSETQ. In DNA form, the CDR3 reads TGCGCCAGCAGCTCAGGACTAGCGCGTACCTACAATGAGCAGTTCTTC. Amino acids: CASSSGLARTYNEQFF.

The rearrangement uses TRBV10-3 and TRBJ2-1; 10 nucleotides agree with TRBD2. V lost 0 bases to trimming and J lost 5 bases; unmatched junction nucleotides: 13. Germline lookup yields CDR1 ENHRY and CDR2 SYGVKD. The CDR3 is 19 amino acids. CDR3 nucleotide sequence: TGTGCCATCAGTGAGTCTATATGGGTCGTAGCGGGAGGTGACAATGAGCAGTTCTTC. Translating gives CAISESIWVVAGGDNEQFF.